These 7 T cell receptor beta chains were sequenced from one sample in a study of early T cells in non-severe SARS-CoV-2 infection (dated by TCRdb to the early 2020s). The library was generated by 5' RACE. Sequencing was carried out with a NextSeq 500. TCRdb reprocessing: public reads trimmed at Q25 with fastp, clones called with MiXCR, in-frame beta chains kept. Each record represents a unique CDR3 protein, reported with the most common genes and DNA among its rows. In this sample the table shows tens of thousands of distinct CDR3 sequences, 3% to 4.5% of which occur a single time. The ten biggest clones cover more than 8% of the sample. Sequences were obtained from whole blood. The receptors were gathered from an adult who was a healthcare worker with PCR-confirmed SARS-CoV-2 infection or an uninfected control (not recorded which).

Regarding this clonotype: Given a much more abundant clone one base away, this may be a read error. The CDR3 carries no conserved terminal phenylalanine or tryptophan, so it likely arises from a read error. J is TRBJ2-1 and V is TRBV23-1; no clear D. TRBV23-1 is an ORF, and what it does is uncertain. This CDR3 comprises 17 residues. V was pared by 3 bases and J by 0 bases, with 15 bases between. CDR3 nucleotides: TGCGCCAGCAGTCACCGTCCCGACCCGAGCTCCTACAATGAGCAGTTCTCC. Translated: CASSHRPDPSSYNEQFS.

Only a few counts were recorded for this clonotype. The rearrangement joins TRBV6-2 or TRBV6-3 to TRBJ2-7, with 14 nucleotides matching TRBD2. The CDR3 runs to 15 residues. Unmatched junction bases numbered 3, after V lost 4 bases and J lost 4 bases. Germline CDR1 reads MNHEY; CDR2 reads SVGEGT. CDR3 sequence (DNA): TGTGCCAGCAGTTCCTGGACTAGCGGGAGGTACGAGCAGTACGTC. It encodes CASSSWTSGRYEQYV.

This clonotype was observed at least ten times. This chain joins TRBV7-9 and TRBJ1-1; TRBD1 is a possible D gene (5 bases). With 1 base removed from V and 8 bases from J, the gap between germline ends came to 8 bases. The CDR3 runs to 12 residues. CDR1 is SEHNR and CDR2 is FQNEAQ in the germline V gene (reference sequence). The CDR3 reads CASSLEGAEAFF. The DNA of the CDR3 is TGTGCCAGCAGCTTAGAAGGGGCGGAAGCTTTCTTT.

This clonotype has ten or more counts. The chain links TRBV29-1 to TRBJ2-7, with 7 bases aligning to TRBD1. Trimming cost V 6 bases and J 2 bases; bases outside gene matches: 7. There are 13 residues in the CDR3. Germline V gene lookup returns CDR1 SQVTM and CDR2 ANQGSEA. The DNA of the CDR3 is TGCAGCGTCGACACACAGGGGACCTACGAGCAGTACGTC. This sequence encodes CSVDTQGTYEQYV.

This clonotype was seen many times. Sequence at one end of the junction differs from germline and may be a read error. V and J are TRBV7-7 and TRBJ2-2, with D tentatively TRBD1 (5 bases). In germline, CDR1 is SSHAT, CDR2 FNYEAQ (reference sequence). There are 13 residues in the CDR3. The CDR3 spells CASSPTVYGELFF. CDR3 bases: TGTGCTAGCAGCCCGACAGTTTACGGGGAGCTGTTTTTT.

The chain employs TRBV18 and TRBJ2-7, with 11 bases fitting TRBD2. V lost 4 bases and J lost 2; bases outside the gene matches: 4. Per germline, CDR1 KGHSH and CDR2 LQKENI. This CDR3 is built from 15 residues. CDR3 protein: CASSRSSGRAYEQYF. CDR3 nucleotide sequence: TGTGCCAGCTCACGGAGTAGCGGGAGGGCCTACGAGCAGTACTTC.

This clonotype was found many times. The CDR3 sequence: CSAVDRRGPNQPQHF. Here the CDR3 DNA reads TGCAGTGCTGTTGACAGGCGAGGGCCCAATCAGCCCCAGCATTTT. V is TRBV20-1 and J is TRBJ1-5; TRBD1 is a possible D gene (6 bases). The CDR3 spans 15 residues. Per germline, CDR1 DFQATT and CDR2 SNEGSKA (reference sequence). V was pared by 5 bases and J by 3 bases, with 17 bases between.